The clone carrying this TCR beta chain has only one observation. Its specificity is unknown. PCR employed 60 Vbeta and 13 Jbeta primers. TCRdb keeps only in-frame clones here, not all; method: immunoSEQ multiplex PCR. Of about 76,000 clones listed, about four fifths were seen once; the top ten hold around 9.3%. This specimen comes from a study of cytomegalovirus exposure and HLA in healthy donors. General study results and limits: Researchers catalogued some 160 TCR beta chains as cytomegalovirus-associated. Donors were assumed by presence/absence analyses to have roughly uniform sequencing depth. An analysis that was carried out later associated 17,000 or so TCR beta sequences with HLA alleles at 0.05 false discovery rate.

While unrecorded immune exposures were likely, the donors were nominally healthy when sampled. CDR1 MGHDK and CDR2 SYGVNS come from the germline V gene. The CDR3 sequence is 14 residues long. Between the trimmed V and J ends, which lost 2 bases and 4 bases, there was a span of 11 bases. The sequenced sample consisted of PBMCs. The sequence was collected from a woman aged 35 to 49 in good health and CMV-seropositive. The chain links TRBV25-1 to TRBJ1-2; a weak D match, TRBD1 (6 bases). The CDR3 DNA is TGTGCCAGCAGTGAAAGAACAGGGAGCTATGGCTACACCTTC. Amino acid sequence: CASSERTGSYGYTF.